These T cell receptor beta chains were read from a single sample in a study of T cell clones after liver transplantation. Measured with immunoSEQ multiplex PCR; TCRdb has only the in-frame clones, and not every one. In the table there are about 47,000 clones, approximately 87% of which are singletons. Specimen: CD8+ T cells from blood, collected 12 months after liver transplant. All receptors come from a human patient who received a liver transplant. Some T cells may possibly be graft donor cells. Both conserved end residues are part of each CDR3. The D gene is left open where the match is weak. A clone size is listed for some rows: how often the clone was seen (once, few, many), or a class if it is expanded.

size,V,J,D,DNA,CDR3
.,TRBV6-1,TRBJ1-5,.,TGTGCCAGCGGGGAGGCCGGGGGCAATCAGCCCCAGCATTTT,CASGEAGGNQPQHF
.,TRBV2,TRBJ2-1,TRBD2,TGTGCCAGCAGTGAAAGAGGGACTAGCGGGAGCTGGAATGAGCAGTTCTTC,CASSERGTSGSWNEQFF
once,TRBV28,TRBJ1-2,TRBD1,TGTGCCAGCGGAGGGGACAGGGAGGGTTTTTTAAACTATGGCTACACCTTC,CASGGDREGFLNYGYTF
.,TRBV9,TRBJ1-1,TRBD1,TGTGCCAGCAGCCCCGGGACAGGGAACACTGAAGCTTTCTTT,CASSPGTGNTEAFF
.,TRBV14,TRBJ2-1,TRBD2,TGTGCCAGCAGCCAAGAAGGGGCGGGAGAGACCTACAATGAGCAGTTCTTC,CASSQEGAGETYNEQFF
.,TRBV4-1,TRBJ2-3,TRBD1,TGCGCCAGCAGCCAACCGGGACAGGGGAGGACAGATACGCAGTATTTT,CASSQPGQGRTDTQYF
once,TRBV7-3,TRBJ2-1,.,TGTGCCAGCAGGGGTGGGGGTAACAATGAGCAGTTCTTC,CASRGGGNNEQFF
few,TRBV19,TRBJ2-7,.,TGTGCCAGTAGTGCGGCAGGGAGCTCCTACGAGCAGTACTTC,CASSAAGSSYEQYF
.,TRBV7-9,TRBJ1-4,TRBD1,TGTGCCAGCAGCATGAGACCCGAGCCAGGGGGCGCTGAAAAACTGTTTTTT,CASSMRPEPGGAEKLFF
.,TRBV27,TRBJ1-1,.,TGTGCCAGCAGTTTGCAGGGCTGGAACACTGAAGCTTTCTTT,CASSLQGWNTEAFF
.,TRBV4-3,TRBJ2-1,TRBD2,TGCGCCAGCAGCCAAGATCCAGCGGGAAGCTCCTACAATGAGCAGTTCTTC,CASSQDPAGSSYNEQFF
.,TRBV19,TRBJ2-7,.,TGTGCCAGTTCCCCCGGCCTCGGAAGCTCCTACGAGCAGTACTTC,CASSPGLGSSYEQYF
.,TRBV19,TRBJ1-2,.,TGTGCCAGTAGTATAGCTGCCATATGGACGCACGGCTACACCTTC,CASSIAAIWTHGYTF
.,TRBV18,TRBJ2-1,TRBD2,TGTGCCAGCTCAAATCTAGCGGGAGATCTGTACAATGAGCAGTTCTTC,CASSNLAGDLYNEQFF
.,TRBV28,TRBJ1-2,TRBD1,TGTGCCAGCAGTTTATCAGGGGGCGACGGTGGCTACACCTTC,CASSLSGGDGGYTF
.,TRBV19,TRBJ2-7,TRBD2,TGTGCCAGTAGCAACGGCCCGGGACTACTTTACGAGCAGTACTTC,CASSNGPGLLYEQYF
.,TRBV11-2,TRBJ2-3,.,TGTGCCAGCAGCTTTTTTCTCCGTGGGCGGGATGACACAGATACGCAGTATTTT,CASSFFLRGRDDTDTQYF
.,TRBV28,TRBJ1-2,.,TGTGCCAGCAGCCTAGGACGGGATGGCTACACCTTC,CASSLGRDGYTF
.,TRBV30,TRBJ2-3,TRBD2,TGTGCCTGGAGTTTGAGCGGGGGCACAGATACGCAGTATTTT,CAWSLSGGTDTQYF
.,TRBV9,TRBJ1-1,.,TGTGCCAGCAGCGTAGGGGCAGGAAGGAACACTGAAGCTTTCTTT,CASSVGAGRNTEAFF
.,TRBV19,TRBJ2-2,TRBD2,TGTGCCAGTGATGGACTAGCGGGAGGAACCGGGGAGCTGTTTTTT,CASDGLAGGTGELFF
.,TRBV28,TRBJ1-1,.,TGTGCCAGCCTTCGCCGGCTGGGGGGGAACACTGAAGCTTTCTTT,CASLRRLGGNTEAFF
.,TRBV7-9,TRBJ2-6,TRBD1,TGTGCCAGCAGCTCGGGGACAGCTGGGGCCAACGTCCTGACTTTC,CASSSGTAGANVLTF
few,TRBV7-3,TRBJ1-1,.,TGTGCCAGCAGCCAGGGGACTGAAGCTTTCTTT,CASSQGTEAFF
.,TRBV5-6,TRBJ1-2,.,TGTGCCAGCAGCTTTGGGTCGCATGGCTACACCTTC,CASSFGSHGYTF
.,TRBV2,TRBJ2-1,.,TGTGCCAGCAGTGGGATCTACACAGGCTACAATGAGCAGTTCTTC,CASSGIYTGYNEQFF
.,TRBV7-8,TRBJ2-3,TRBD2,TGTGCCAGCAGCTTAAGCGGGGGCACAGATACGCAGTATTTT,CASSLSGGTDTQYF
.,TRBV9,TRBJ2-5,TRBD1,TGTGCCAGCAGCGTAGAAGGGGGCCCGGAGACCCAGTACTTC,CASSVEGGPETQYF
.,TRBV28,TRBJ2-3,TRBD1,TGTGCCAGCAGTTTAATAGCCGCAGGTCAGGGGGTAGATACGCAGTATTTT,CASSLIAAGQGVDTQYF
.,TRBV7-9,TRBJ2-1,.,TGTGCCAGCAGCTTAGCGGGAGAGGGTTATGAGCAGTTCTTC,CASSLAGEGYEQFF
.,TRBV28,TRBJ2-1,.,TGTGCCAGCAGTCTCTGGACTACTACCACCGAGGAGGGCAATGAGCAGTTCTTC,CASSLWTTTTEEGNEQFF
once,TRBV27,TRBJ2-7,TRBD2,TGTGCCAGCGGGACCCCTAGCGGGAGGGCCCGGGTGGGCTCCTACGAGCAGTACTTC,CASGTPSGRARVGSYEQYF
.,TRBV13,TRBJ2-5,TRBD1,TGTGCCAGCAGCTTGGACAGGGAGGAGACCCAGTACTTC,CASSLDREETQYF
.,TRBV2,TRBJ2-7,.,TGTGCCAGCAGGGGAAAGAACGAGCAGTACTTC,CASRGKNEQYF
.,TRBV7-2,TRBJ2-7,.,TGTGCCAGCAGCTTAGTAGAACCCTACTACGAGCAGTACTTC,CASSLVEPYYEQYF
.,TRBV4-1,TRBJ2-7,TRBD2,TGCGCCAGCAGCCAGGCCACCGGGACTAGCGCAGCCTACGAGCAGTACTTC,CASSQATGTSAAYEQYF
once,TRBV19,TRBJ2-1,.,TGTGCCAGTAGTAGGGGGTTGAGCTCCTACAATGAGCAGTTCTTC,CASSRGLSSYNEQFF
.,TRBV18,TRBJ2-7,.,TGTGCCAGCTCACCGGACAGTTCCTACGAGCAGTACTTC,CASSPDSSYEQYF
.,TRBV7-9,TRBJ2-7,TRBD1,TGTGCCAGCAGCCTGGCCGTCGGGACAGTCTACGAGCAGTACTTC,CASSLAVGTVYEQYF
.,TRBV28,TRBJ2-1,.,TGTGCCAGCAGTTTCGGCGGGATATACAATGAGCAGTTCTTC,CASSFGGIYNEQFF
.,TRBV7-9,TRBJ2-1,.,TGTGCCAGCAGCCCGCGGACCGACAATGAGCAGTTCTTC,CASSPRTDNEQFF
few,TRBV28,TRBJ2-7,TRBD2,TGTGCCAGCAGTTTCCGGCGGGAGCTATCCTACGAGCAGTACTTC,CASSFRRELSYEQYF
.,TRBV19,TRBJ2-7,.,TGTGCCAGTAGTTCTGGACAGCCCTACGAGCAGTACTTC,CASSSGQPYEQYF
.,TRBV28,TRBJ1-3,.,TGTGCCAGCAGTTTACGCGGTGTCCGACCCTCTGGAAACACCATATATTTT,CASSLRGVRPSGNTIYF
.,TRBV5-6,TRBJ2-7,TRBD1,TGTGCCAGCAGCCGAACCGCACAGGGGGGCGCCTACGAGCAGTACTTC,CASSRTAQGGAYEQYF
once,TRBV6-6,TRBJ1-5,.,TGTGCCAGCAGCAGCTTGACAAGCAATCAGCCCCAGCATTTT,CASSSLTSNQPQHF
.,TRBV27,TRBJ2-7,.,TGTGCCAGCAGTATAGTGGGACCCTACGAGCAGTACTTC,CASSIVGPYEQYF
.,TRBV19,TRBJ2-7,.,TGTGCCAGTAGTATTAGTCCCGGTTTAGGGACGCTAGTCTACGAGCAGTACTTC,CASSISPGLGTLVYEQYF
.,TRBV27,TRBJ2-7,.,TGTGCCAGCAGTTTGACGGGGTACGAGCAGTACTTC,CASSLTGYEQYF
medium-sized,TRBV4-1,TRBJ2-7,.,TGCGCCAGCAGCCAAGGGACCAAGTACGAGCAGTACTTC,CASSQGTKYEQYF
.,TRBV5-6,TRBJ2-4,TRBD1,TGTGCCAGCAGCTCCCCTCCGGGACAGCTCAACATTCAGTACTTC,CASSSPPGQLNIQYF
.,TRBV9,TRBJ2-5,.,TGTGCCAGCAGCGTAGCGGGTGAGACCCAGTACTTC,CASSVAGETQYF
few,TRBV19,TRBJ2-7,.,TGTGCCAGTAGTATGGGGTGGGGGACCTACGAGCAGTACTTC,CASSMGWGTYEQYF
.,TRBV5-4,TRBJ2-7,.,TGTGCCAGCAGCTTAGACCGTTCCTACGAGCAGTACTTC,CASSLDRSYEQYF
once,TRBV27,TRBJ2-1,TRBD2,TGTGCCAGCAGTCCTGGACTAGCGGGAGACCCCACCTACAATGAGCAGTTCTTC,CASSPGLAGDPTYNEQFF
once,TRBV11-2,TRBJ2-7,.,TGTGCCAGCAGCCAGACAGTCCAAGGGGACTACGAGCAGTACTTC,CASSQTVQGDYEQYF
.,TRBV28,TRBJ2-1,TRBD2,TGTGCCAGCAGTTTGGGGCTAGCGGTTAACGATGAGCAGTTCTTC,CASSLGLAVNDEQFF